This TCR beta chain was observed in a study of T cell repertoires in cytomegalovirus infection. Study overall: Recently described HLA-C-restricted plus well-studied HLA-B-restricted CMV epitopes were used. Public TCR beta signature analysis indicated the presence of both CMV infection and matching HLA type.

Study results and limitations: Carriage of CMV together with the relevant HLA was identifiable through cumulative public TCR beta family frequency. The ex vivo response showed dominance by HLA-C-restricted CMV-specific TCR beta clonotypes.

To note about this clonotype: Antigen: not known.

Looked up from germline, CDR1 is SGHNT and CDR2 is YYREEE (reference sequence). V shed 2 bases and J 0 bases; nucleotides not matched to a gene: 4. The CDR3 has 15 residues. TCRdb used MiXCR to reprocess the reads, holding one entry per CDR3 protein. The table lists hundreds of thousands of distinct CDR3 sequences, roughly a third of them singletons. The V call is TRBV5-4, the J call TRBJ2-7, with 8 bases fitting TRBD1. This TCR was recovered from a human donor in good health (CMV status not recorded). Some clones in this sample may be carry-over from other donors' samples. This material consisted of cultured PBMCs, taken from culture after CMV antigen stimulation. CDR3 sequence reads: CASSFPTGGSYEQYF. The CDR3, as DNA: TGTGCCAGCAGCTTTCCAACAGGGGGCTCCTACGAGCAGTACTTC. The full variable domain, its missing parts supplied by reference TRBV5-4 and TRBJ2-7, is ETGVTQSPTHLIKTRGQQVTLRCSSQSGHNTVSWYQQALGQGPQFIFQYYREEENGRGNFPPRFSGLQFPNYSSELNVNALELDDSALYLCASSFPTGGSYEQYFGPGTRLTVT.